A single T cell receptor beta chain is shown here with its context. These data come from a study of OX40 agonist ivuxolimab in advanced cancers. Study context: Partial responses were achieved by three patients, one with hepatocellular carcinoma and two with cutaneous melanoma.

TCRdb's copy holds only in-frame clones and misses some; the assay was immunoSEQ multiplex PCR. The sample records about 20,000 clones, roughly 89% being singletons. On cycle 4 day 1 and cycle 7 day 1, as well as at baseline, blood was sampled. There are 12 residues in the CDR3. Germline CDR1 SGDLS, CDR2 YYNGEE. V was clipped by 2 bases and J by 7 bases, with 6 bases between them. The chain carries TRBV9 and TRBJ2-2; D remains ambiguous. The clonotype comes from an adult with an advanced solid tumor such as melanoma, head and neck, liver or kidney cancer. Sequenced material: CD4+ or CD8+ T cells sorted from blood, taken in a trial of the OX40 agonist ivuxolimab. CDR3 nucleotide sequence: TGTGCCAGCAGCGTGCTTCTCGGGGAGCTGTTTTTT. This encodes CASSVLLGELFF.